This T cell receptor (beta chain) was identified during a study of blood T cell repertoires in COVID-19. Study-level information: Samples of COVID-19 (acute and convalescent) were obtained from the United States, Italy and Spain. PBMCs, B-cell-depleted T cells, or T cells provided the cDNA or gDNA that made up the material.

Original data processing: Using reference gene primer amplification, nucleated cell counts were estimated. Only in-frame clones appear in the TCRdb table, and some are missing; sequencing was by immunoSEQ multiplex PCR. That table is the source of V, J and clone size, and D and trimming were worked out from the DNA. The data show about 240,000 clones, 83% seen once. In germline, CDR1 is KGHSH, CDR2 LQKENI. The CDR3 extends over 15 amino acids. V lost 2 bases and J lost 5, with 16 bases in between. This chain links TRBV18 with TRBJ2-7; D might be TRBD1 (6 bases). The receptor was derived from a human donor in a cohort sampled during active COVID-19. The sequenced sample consisted of peripheral blood. CDR3 nucleotide sequence: TGTGCCAGCTCACCAAATCCCCGCAGGGGCCACGAGCAGTACTTC. It yields the protein CASSPNPRRGHEQYF.